Each of the 14 T cell receptor beta chains below was sequenced from the same sample in a study of PD-1 blockade in mismatch repair-deficient tumors. Measured with immunoSEQ multiplex PCR; TCRdb has only the in-frame clones, and not every one. The table has approximately 10,000 clones, around nine tenths seen once; the top ten hold more than 7.5%. The sample's time point: roughly 10-day in vitro stimulation with candidate neoantigen peptide 3. Their antigen targets remain unknown. Sample: cells cultured in vitro, taken from a patient treated with pembrolizumab. The receptors come from an adult with mismatch repair-deficient cancer.

The chain carries TRBV7-2 and TRBJ2-7; TRBD1 agrees at 10 bases. This CDR3 contains 16 residues. V was clipped by 1 base and J by 2 bases; unmatched bases: 5. CDR1 and CDR2 (germline): SGHTA, FQGNSA. The CDR3 DNA follows: TGTGCCAGCAGCTTAGTTTTTGGACAGGGGGCCTACGAGCAGTACTTC. Translated, it gives CASSLVFGQGAYEQYF.

This chain joins TRBV29-1 and TRBJ2-3; perhaps TRBD1 as D (6 bases). The germline V gene encodes CDR1 SQVTM and CDR2 ANQGSEA. CDR3 length equals 12 residues. The V end was cut by 8 bases, the J end by 4 bases, with 13 bases between. The CDR3 protein is CSSHRVADTQYF. In DNA form, the CDR3 reads TGCAGCTCACACAGGGTCGCAGATACGCAGTATTTT.

The chain links TRBV7-3 to TRBJ1-3, with TRBD1 matching 7 bases. Germline CDR1 is SGHTA and CDR2 is FQGTGA. CDR3 length equals 18 residues. V dropped 5 bases and J dropped 0; count of bases not matched to a gene: 13. The CDR3 here is CASSLQTGVNYSGNTIYF. Here the CDR3 DNA reads TGTGCCAGCAGCCTACAAACAGGGGTCAACTACTCTGGAAACACCATATATTTT.

The rearrangement uses TRBV2 and TRBJ2-3; TRBD1 matches 7 bases. The V gene's germline CDR1 is SNHLY and CDR2 FYNNEI. The CDR3 length is 15 residues. The V and J ends lost 6 bases and 2 bases, in that order; junction bases with no gene match: 8. This CDR3 reads CASSVQGTFTDTQYF. As DNA, the CDR3 is TGTGCCAGCAGCGTACAGGGGACCTTCACAGATACGCAGTATTTT.

The V and J genes are TRBV5-1 and TRBJ2-4; 7 nucleotides align to TRBD2. The CDR3 has 14 amino acids. Germline CDR1 SGHRS, CDR2 YFSETQ. The J segment lost 7 bases and the V segment lost 0 bases, leaving 4 bases of the junction unmatched. Written as DNA, the CDR3 is TGCGCCAGCAGCTTGGCTGGGGGGGAGAACATTCAGTACTTC. Translating it yields CASSLAGGENIQYF. Together with reference TRBV5-1 and TRBJ2-4, the CDR3 gives the full variable domain: KAGVTQTPRYLIKTRGQQVTLSCSPISGHRSVSWYQQTPGQGLQFLFEYFSETQRNKGNFPGRFSGRQFSNSRSEMNVSTLELGDSALYLCASSLAGGENIQYFGAGTRLSVL.

This clone is a singleton in its sample. The rearrangement uses TRBV4-1 and TRBJ2-5, with D hard to call. This CDR3 contains 16 residues. The germline V gene has CDR1 MGHRA and CDR2 YSYEKL. Trimming pared 3 bases from V and 2 bases from J, leaving 16 bases between. CDR3 residues: CASSQSVRAEQETQYF. The CDR3 bases are TGCGCCAGCAGCCAGTCGGTTCGGGCAGAGCAAGAGACCCAGTACTTC.

V usage is TRBV9 and J usage is TRBJ2-7; D could derive from TRBD1 or TRBD2 (5 bases each). The CDR3 is 14 amino acids. CDR1 SGDLS and CDR2 YYNGEE come from the germline V gene. V lost 0 bases, J lost 2 bases, and 9 bases lay in between. The CDR3 reads CASSVGGAAYEQYF. CDR3 bases: TGTGCCAGCAGCGTAGGAGGGGCGGCCTACGAGCAGTACTTC.

DNA for the CDR3: TGTGCCAGCAGTTTATTAGACAGGGGGCCCGTGGGCTACACCTTC. Its protein product is CASSLLDRGPVGYTF. The chain carries TRBV28 and TRBJ1-2, with TRBD1 identical over 10 bases. The germline V gene has CDR1 MDHEN and CDR2 SYDVKM. J lost 8 bases, V lost 1 base, and 7 bases had no gene match. CDR3 length: 15 residues.

The rearrangement links TRBV5-4 to TRBJ1-1, with D possibly TRBD1 on 5 matching bases. With 4 bases removed from V and 4 bases from J, the gap between germline ends came to 14 bases. Per the germline V gene, CDR1 is SGHNT and CDR2 is YYREEE (reference sequence). The CDR3 contains 14 residues. The CDR3 spells CASSLGLTGTEAFF. The CDR3 DNA reads as TGTGCCAGCAGCCTCGGCCTAACAGGCACTGAAGCTTTCTTT.

For the CDR3, the DNA is TGTGCCAGCAGCCGTGTGGGGGGAAATGAGCAGTTCTTC. This codes for CASSRVGGNEQFF. The V call is TRBV7-3, the J call TRBJ2-1; a possible D gene is TRBD2 (6 bases). Germline CDR1 is SGHTA and CDR2 is FQGTGA. The V gene lost 5 bases and the J gene lost 7 bases, with 12 bases spanning the gap. This CDR3 comprises 13 residues. Complete variable domain (other parts from reference TRBV7-3 and TRBJ2-1): GAGVSQTPSNKVTEKGKYVELRCDPISGHTALYWYRQSLGQGPEFLIYFQGTGAADDSGLPNDRFFAVRPEGSVSTLKIQRTERGDSAVYLCASSRVGGNEQFFGPGTRLTVL.

The rearrangement joins TRBV29-1 to TRBJ1-2, with 8 bases that match TRBD1. This CDR3 is built from 13 residues. Germline V gives CDR1 SQVTM, CDR2 ANQGSEA. V shed 2 bases and J 8 bases; nucleotides not matched to a gene: 7. CDR3 region: CSVEPAGGPGYTF. The CDR3 coding sequence is TGCAGCGTTGAACCCGCAGGGGGCCCGGGCTACACCTTC.

The chain employs TRBV5-6 and TRBJ2-3; 7 nucleotides line up with TRBD2. This CDR3 has 16 amino acids. Germline-derived CDR1 and CDR2 are SGHDT and YYEEEE. J lost 3 bases, V lost 0 bases, and 7 bases had no gene match. For the CDR3, the DNA is TGTGCCAGCAGCTTGGCCACTAGCGTATTGACAGATACGCAGTATTTT. This sequence encodes CASSLATSVLTDTQYF.

V is TRBV28 and J is TRBJ2-7; D remains unclear. The CDR3 is 14 amino acids. The germline gives CDR1 MDHEN, CDR2 SYDVKM. With 8 bases removed from V and 3 bases from J, the gap between germline ends came to 17 bases. CDR3 in amino acids: CASFTHSPNYEQYF. The DNA for the CDR3 is TGTGCCAGCTTTACCCACTCGCCAAACTACGAGCAGTACTTC. Based on the CDR3 plus reference TRBV28 and TRBJ2-7, the full variable domain is DVKVTQSSRYLVKRTGEKVFLECVQDMDHENMFWYRQDPGLGLRLIYFSYDVKMKEKGDIPEGYSVSREKKERFSLILESASTNQTSMYLCASFTHSPNYEQYFGPGTRLTVT.

V gene TRBV18 combines with J gene TRBJ2-7, with D perhaps matching TRBD1 (6 bases). With 3 bases removed from V and 0 bases from J, the gap between germline ends came to 9 bases. Germline V CDR1 and CDR2: KGHSH, LQKENI. This CDR3 has 14 residues. Here the CDR3 reads CASSPDRTSYEQYF. The DNA for the CDR3 is TGTGCCAGCTCACCCGACAGGACCTCCTACGAGCAGTACTTC.